The 8 T cell receptor beta chains in this list originate from one sample, sequenced in a study of memory CD4+ T cells and cytomegalovirus serostatus. Generated by immunoSEQ multiplex PCR, the TCRdb table keeps only in-frame clones and is missing some. The sample includes 50,000 or so clones, over 60% of them seen just once. The sort gate was single viable CD3+CD4+CD8-CD45RO+ cells for memory CD4+ T cells. The sequencing sample was made of memory CD4+ T cells from blood. The receptor set was obtained from an adult in good health and CMV-seropositive.

The chain combines TRBV7-2 with TRBJ1-5; the D is unclear. The V end was cut by 5 bases, the J end by 3 bases, with 11 bases between. The CDR3 runs to 14 residues. Germline loops: CDR1 SGHTA, CDR2 FQGNSA. CDR3 protein: CASSPDTSNQPQHF. As DNA, the CDR3 is TGTGCCAGCAGCCCTGACACATCCAATCAGCCCCAGCATTTT.

In nucleotides, the CDR3 is TGTGCCAGCAGCTTTAGCACCGGGGAGCTGTTTTTT. This encodes CASSFSTGELFF. V gene TRBV7-2 combines with J gene TRBJ2-2, with D unclear. Germline assignment: CDR1 SGHTA and CDR2 FQGNSA. The V gene lost 3 bases and the J gene lost 4 bases, with 3 bases spanning the gap. There are 12 residues in the CDR3.

The genes are TRBV25-1 and TRBJ2-3; 8 nucleotides match TRBD1. The CDR3 consists of 13 residues. Germline values: CDR1 MGHDK, CDR2 SYGVNS. V dropped 8 bases and J dropped 1; count of bases not matched to a gene: 2. CDR3 nucleotides: TGTGCCAGCGCGGGACAGGGCACAGATACGCAGTATTTT. It codes for CASAGQGTDTQYF.

J is TRBJ1-1 and V is TRBV7-8, with 8 nucleotides matching TRBD1. From germline, CDR1 is SGHVS and CDR2 FQNEAQ. The CDR3 is 16 residues long. Unmatched junction bases numbered 6, after V lost 1 base and J lost 2 bases. The CDR3 region is CASSLGGTGINTEAFF. Written as DNA, the CDR3 is TGTGCCAGCAGCTTAGGGGGGACAGGAATTAACACTGAAGCTTTCTTT.

The chain couples TRBV7-3 to TRBJ2-7; tentative D call: TRBD1 (6 bases). V was pared by 5 bases and J by 0 bases, with 11 bases between. The CDR3 spans 14 residues. CDR1 and CDR2 from the germline V gene are SGHTA and FQGTGA. This CDR3 is CASSPQGNSYEQYF. In nucleotides, the CDR3 is TGTGCCAGCAGCCCACAGGGAAACTCCTACGAGCAGTACTTC.

This clone was detected a few times. The chain employs TRBV28 and TRBJ2-1, with 11 bases lining up with TRBD2. Germline-derived CDR1 and CDR2 are MDHEN and SYDVKM. The CDR3 is 15 amino acids. The V and J ends lost 4 bases and 5 bases, in that order; junction bases with no gene match: 4. The CDR3 region has the DNA TGTGCCAGCAGTTATAGCGGGAGGGCCGACAATGAGCAGTTCTTC. Its translation is CASSYSGRADNEQFF.

The chain is built from TRBV2 and TRBJ2-5; D not certain. CDR3 length equals 13 residues. CDR1 SNHLY and CDR2 FYNNEI come from the germline V gene. Trimming left V 4 bases short and J 1 base short, with 7 bases between. This CDR3 reads CASSAVIQETQYF. DNA of the CDR3: TGTGCCAGCAGTGCAGTTATCCAAGAGACCCAGTACTTC.

This chain joins TRBV19 and TRBJ1-3; TRBD1 aligns across 8 bases. The length of the CDR3 is 15 residues. The V and J ends lost 7 bases and 4 bases, in that order; junction bases with no gene match: 9. Per germline, CDR1 LNHDA and CDR2 SQIVND (reference sequence). As DNA, the CDR3 is TGTGCCAGTACGAAGGACAGGGTAGGAGGAAACACCATATATTTT. It specifies CASTKDRVGGNTIYF.